The TCR beta chain described here comes from a study of blood T cell repertoires in COVID-19. Study context: Both acute and convalescent COVID-19 samples were obtained from the United States, Italy and Spain. Sources were T cells, B-cell-depleted T cells, or PBMCs; the material itself was cDNA or gDNA.

The CDR3 runs 15 residues. Germline V lookup: CDR1 SGHVS, CDR2 FNYEAQ. Trimming stripped 2 bases from V and 4 bases from J, with 9 bases between. Authors' data handling: Amplifying reference gene primers gave estimates of nucleated cell counts. Sequenced by immunoSEQ multiplex PCR; TCRdb stores in-frame clones only, minus some. That table furnishes V, J and clone size, whereas the DNA furnished D and trimming. The table lists 80,000 or so clones, around nine tenths of them singletons. Material: peripheral blood. The chain has TRBV7-6 and TRBJ2-6; D perhaps matches TRBD1 (6 bases). This receptor was identified in a woman aged 60-70 years with acute or convalescent COVID-19. The CDR3 here is CASSLRGIGANVLTF. DNA for the CDR3: TGTGCCAGCAGCTTAAGGGGGATAGGGGCCAACGTCCTGACTTTC. The entire variable domain, with the rest obtained from reference TRBV7-6 and TRBJ2-6, is as follows: GAGVSQSPRYKVTKRGQDVALRCDPISGHVSLYWYRQALGQGPEFLTYFNYEAQQDKSGLPNDRFSAERPEGSISTLTIQRTEQRDSAMYRCASSLRGIGANVLTFGAGSRLTVL.